Sequencing of this T cell receptor (beta chain) was carried out in a study of CD8 T cells in Susac syndrome. V was clipped by 1 base and J by 2 bases; unmatched bases: 6. The CDR3 is 16 residues long. The controls, all healthy donors, were matched for age and sex. Negative magnetic isolation gave CD8+ and CD4+ cells; FACS enriched CD8+ TEMRA. Random hexamers served to reverse transcribe roughly 0.5 to 1 ug RNA. By means of immunoSEQ multiplex PCR, TCR beta CDR3 spanning 54 Vbeta and 13 Jbeta underwent amplification. TCRdb passed the immunoSEQ multiplex PCR reads through MiXCR, listing each CDR3 protein once. This table holds around 26,000 distinct CDR3 sequences, 94% found once.

The V and J genes are TRBV12-3 or TRBV12-4 and TRBJ2-7, with TRBD1 matching 9 bases. The clonotype originates from a human donor in good health. The sample consisted of CD8+ T cells from PBMCs. This chain's CDR3 is CASSLVRGQGAYEQYF. The CDR3 coding sequence is TGTGCCAGCAGTTTAGTTCGGGGACAGGGAGCCTACGAGCAGTACTTC.